These 4 T cell receptor beta chains were sequenced from one sample in a study of human T cells and chemical hapten exposure. TCRdb reprocessed the RACE reads via MiXCR and lists one record per CDR3 protein. The table has under 200,000 distinct CDR3 sequences, roughly a quarter seen once. Time point reported: patch test 3, about 24 weeks after DPC sensitization. Treatment indicated: therapeutic diphenylcyclopropenone sensitization with weekly scalp DPC. The starting material was whole blood, obtained in connection with sensitization to the hapten diphenylcyclopropenone (DPC). The receptors derive from a woman under 30 with alopecia areata. Some clones in this sample may be carry-over from other donors' samples.

This clonotype came up a few times. V and J are TRBV9 and TRBJ2-2, with D possibly being TRBD1 or TRBD2 (5 bases each). Germline CDR1 SGDLS, CDR2 YYNGEE. Trimming took 5 bases from V and 3 from J, leaving 11 bases between them. This CDR3 comprises 14 residues. The CDR3 bases are TGTGCCAGCAGTCAATGGGGGTACACCGGGGAGCTGTTTTTT. This encodes CASSQWGYTGELFF.

The rearrangement joins TRBV24-1 to TRBJ2-7; 9 bases are a match to TRBD1. The CDR3 length is 15 residues. The V segment lost 4 bases and the J segment 3 bases; nucleotides outside the gene matches: 6. Germline-derived CDR1 and CDR2 are KGHDR and SFDVKD. The CDR3 protein is CATSETGGASYEQYF. The CDR3 DNA sequence: TGTGCCACCAGTGAAACAGGGGGCGCAAGCTACGAGCAGTACTTC.

Regarding this clonotype: An end of the junction does not agree with germline; a read error may underlie this. The chain links TRBV5-5 to TRBJ2-4; D tentatively fits TRBD1 or TRBD2 (6 bases each). The CDR3 runs 14 residues. Per germline, CDR1 SGHKS and CDR2 YYEKEE (reference sequence). In nucleotides, the CDR3 is TGTGCCAGCAGCTTGTGGGGGGCCAGAAACATTCAGTACTTC. Amino acid sequence: CASSLWGARNIQYF.

The CDR3 DNA follows: TGTGCCAGCAGCCAAGCGGACGTCCAGGGAACTGAAGCTTTCTTT. It yields the protein CASSQADVQGTEAFF. The gene calls are TRBV4-2 and TRBJ1-1; maybe TRBD1 (5 bases). The CDR3 extends over 15 amino acids. With 1 base removed from V and 5 bases from J, the gap between germline ends came to 14 bases. In germline, CDR1 is LGHNA, CDR2 YNFKEQ.